This TCR beta chain was profiled in a study of neurological immune-mediated disorders. This clonotype was counted many times. No antigen is known for it. The CDR3 length is 15 residues. V shed 6 bases and J 0 bases; nucleotides not matched to a gene: 10. Germline-derived CDR1 and CDR2 are DFQATT and SNEGSKA (reference sequence). Sorted libraries used over 900,000 CD4+ or CD8+ T cells. A 10-nucleotide random UMI tagged transcripts in template-switch 5'RACE cDNA synthesis. From 15-18 subjects, every sequencing run obtained over 160 million TCR-beta sequences. MiXCR, applied by TCRdb to the 5' RACE reads, yields one record per CDR3 protein. The sample contains tens of thousands of distinct CDR3 sequences, around a tenth of which appear only once. Study observations and caveats: Multiple sclerosis was found to have the least TCR clonal expansion, below healthy controls, and HTLV-1-associated myelopathy the most.

Sequencing input: CD4+ T cells from blood. This clonotype was obtained from a woman in her 30s with HTLV-1-associated myelopathy (HAM/TSP). The chain is built from TRBV20-1 and TRBJ1-1; 7 nucleotides align to TRBD1. The CDR3: CSAPPGQIMNTEAFF. CDR3 sequence (DNA): TGCAGTGCCCCCCCGGGACAGATTATGAACACTGAAGCTTTCTTT.